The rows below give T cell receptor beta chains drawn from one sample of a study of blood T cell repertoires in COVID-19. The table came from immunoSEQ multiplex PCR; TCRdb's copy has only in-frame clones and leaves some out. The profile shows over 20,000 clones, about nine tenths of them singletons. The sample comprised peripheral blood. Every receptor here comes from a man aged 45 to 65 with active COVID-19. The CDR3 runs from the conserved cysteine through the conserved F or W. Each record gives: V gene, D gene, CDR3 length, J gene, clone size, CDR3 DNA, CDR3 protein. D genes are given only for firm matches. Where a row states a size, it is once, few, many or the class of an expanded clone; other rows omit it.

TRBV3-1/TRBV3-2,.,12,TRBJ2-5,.,TGTGCCAGCAGCCCCGCCGGGGAGACCCAGTACTTC,CASSPAGETQYF
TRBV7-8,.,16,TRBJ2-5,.,TGTGCCAGTGAAAGAGAGGCATTGCGCAGCGAGGAGACCCAGTACTTC,CASEREALRSEETQYF
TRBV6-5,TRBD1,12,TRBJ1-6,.,TGTGCCAGCAGTCAGGGGGATTCACCCCTCCACTTT,CASSQGDSPLHF
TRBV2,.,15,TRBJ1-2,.,TGTGCCAGCAGGGAGTCCCCTAATCAGGGCTATGGCTACACCTTC,CASRESPNQGYGYTF
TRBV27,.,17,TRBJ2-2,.,TGTGCCAGCAGTTTAGGTATCAGGGGATTGCGCACCGGGGAGCTGTTTTTT,CASSLGIRGLRTGELFF
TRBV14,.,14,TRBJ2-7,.,TGTGCCAGCAGCCAAGATCCCGGCTCCTACGAGCAGTACTTC,CASSQDPGSYEQYF
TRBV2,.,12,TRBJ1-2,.,TGTGCCAGCAGGGGAGTTTCCTATGGCTACACCTTC,CASRGVSYGYTF
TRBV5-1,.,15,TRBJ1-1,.,TGCGCCAGCAGCGTGGTCGGGATGGGAAACACTGAAGCTTTCTTT,CASSVVGMGNTEAFF
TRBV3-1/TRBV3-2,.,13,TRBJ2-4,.,TGTGCCAGCAGCCACAACCGGAGGAGCATTCAGTACTTC,CASSHNRRSIQYF
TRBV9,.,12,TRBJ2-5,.,TGTGCCAGCAGCGGGCCAGGGGAGACCCAGTACTTC,CASSGPGETQYF
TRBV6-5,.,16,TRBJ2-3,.,TGTGCCAGCAGTTACCAGCGAACCGCTAGCACAGATACGCAGTATTTT,CASSYQRTASTDTQYF
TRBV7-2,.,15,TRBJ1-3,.,TGTGCCAGCAGCCCAGTCGGGGGGTATGGAAACACCATATATTTT,CASSPVGGYGNTIYF
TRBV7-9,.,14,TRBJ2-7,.,TGTGCCAGCAGCTTAGGCAGGGCGAGCGACGAGCAGTACTTC,CASSLGRASDEQYF
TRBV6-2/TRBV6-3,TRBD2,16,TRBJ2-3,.,TGTGCCAGCAGTTCCCCGACTAGCGGGGGAACAGATACGCAGTATTTT,CASSSPTSGGTDTQYF
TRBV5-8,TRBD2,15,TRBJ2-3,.,TGTGCCAGCAGCTTGGGGGCGGGGGAGCCAGATACGCAGTATTTT,CASSLGAGEPDTQYF
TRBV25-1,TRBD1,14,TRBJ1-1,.,TGTGCCAGCCGGGGACAGGGAATGAACACTGAAGCTTTCTTT,CASRGQGMNTEAFF
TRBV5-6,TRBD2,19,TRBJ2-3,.,TGTGCCAGCAGCGGGGGGTGGGGACTAGCGGGGCCCAGCACAGATACGCAGTATTTT,CASSGGWGLAGPSTDTQYF
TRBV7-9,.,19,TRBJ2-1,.,TGTGCCAGCAGCGTGGGGCTTAGTTTGGACAAGAACTCCTACAATGAGCAGTTCTTC,CASSVGLSLDKNSYNEQFF
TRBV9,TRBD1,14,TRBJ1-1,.,TGTGCCAGCGGCAGAGAACAGGGGTACACTGAAGCTTTCTTT,CASGREQGYTEAFF
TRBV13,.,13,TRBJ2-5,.,TGTGCCAGCAGCATCCTAGGGACTGGCGACCAGTACTTC,CASSILGTGDQYF
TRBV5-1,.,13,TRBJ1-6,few,TGCGCCAGCAGCTTAAAGTCGGATTCACCCCTCCACTTT,CASSLKSDSPLHF
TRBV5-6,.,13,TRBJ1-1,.,TGTGCCAGCAGTTTTAGCCTGGCTCCTGAAGCTTTCTTT,CASSFSLAPEAFF
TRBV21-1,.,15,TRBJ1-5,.,TGTGCCAGCAGCAACAATCGACAGTTACGTCAGCCCCAGCATTTT,CASSNNRQLRQPQHF
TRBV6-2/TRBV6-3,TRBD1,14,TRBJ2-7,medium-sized,TGTGCCAGCAGCCGATCGACGACAGGGGGCGCCTTAGGCTTC,CASSRSTTGGALGF